This T cell receptor beta chain originates from a study of shared clonotypes between healthy human individuals. Germline CDR1 and CDR2: GTSNPN and SVGIG (reference sequence). V gave up 1 base and J gave up 6 bases; unmatched junction bases: 3. The CDR3 length is 13 residues. Using immunoSEQ multiplex PCR, the repertoire was profiled, and TCRdb retains in-frame clones only, with some absent. Of under 600,000 clones listed, around 76% are singletons. The TCR sequence derives from a woman between 35 and 50 years old in good health. Some clones in this sample may be carry-over from other donors' samples. The genes are TRBV30 and TRBJ1-2; TRBD1 matches 9 bases. Input material: PBMCs. The DNA of the CDR3 is TGTGCCTGGAGTGGGACAGGGGAGAATGGCTACACCTTC. Amino acids: CAWSGTGENGYTF.